A selection of T cell receptor beta chains follows, all from one sample in a study of chemoradiotherapy in HPV16-positive cancers. Profiling relied on immunoSEQ multiplex PCR, and the TCRdb table lists in-frame clones only, not all of them. The table has approximately 5,200 clones, around 70% seen once. The material was tumor tissue, obtained from a patient who underwent chemoradiotherapy. The origin of the receptors is a human donor with HPV-associated anogenital cancer. Both conserved end residues are part of each CDR3. Fields, in order: clone size, J gene, V gene, D gene, CDR3 protein, CDR3 DNA. D genes are given only for firm matches. Clone size appears in some rows only: once, few, many, or a class for an expanded clone.

>few|TRBJ2-5|TRBV4-2|-
CASSQGFLASWSQETQYF
TGTGCCAGCAGCCAAGGGTTCTTGGCTAGCTGGTCCCAAGAGACCCAGTACTTC
>-|TRBJ2-3|TRBV2|TRBD2
CASSPGLAGTDTQYF
TGTGCCAGCAGTCCCGGACTAGCGGGCACAGATACGCAGTATTTT
>-|TRBJ2-7|TRBV12-5|-
CASGTLRGEQYF
TGTGCTAGTGGGACCCTTCGGGGCGAGCAGTACTTC
>-|TRBJ1-1|TRBV30|TRBD1
CAWRKTGAAEAFF
TGTGCCTGGAGGAAGACAGGGGCGGCTGAAGCTTTCTTT
>-|TRBJ2-3|TRBV30|-
CAWSVVGGTDTQYF
TGTGCCTGGAGTGTAGTGGGCGGGACAGATACGCAGTATTTT
>few|TRBJ2-5|TRBV5-1|TRBD1
CASSFTGDQETQYF
TGCGCCAGCAGCTTTACAGGGGACCAAGAGACCCAGTACTTC
>-|TRBJ2-7|TRBV14|-
CASSQKDLTQAQYF
TGTGCCAGCAGCCAGAAAGATCTGACTCAGGCGCAGTACTTC
>-|TRBJ1-2|TRBV27|-
CAIRPAGGGGYTF
TGTGCCATCCGACCGGCGGGGGGCGGTGGCTACACCTTC
>-|TRBJ1-1|TRBV30|-
CAWSSRMNTEAFF
TGTGCCTGGAGCTCGAGGATGAACACTGAAGCTTTCTTT
>-|TRBJ1-4|TRBV10-3|-
CAISESSPNEKLFF
TGTGCCATCAGTGAGTCCTCCCCCAATGAAAAACTGTTTTTT
>once|TRBJ1-5|TRBV27|-
CASSPYGGPLQAIQHF
TGTGCCAGCAGTCCTTATGGGGGCCCCCTCCAAGCAATCCAGCATTTT
>-|TRBJ2-1|TRBV9|-
CASSGVFLDEQFF
TGTGCCAGCAGTGGGGTGTTTTTGGATGAGCAGTTCTTC
>-|TRBJ1-1|TRBV21-1|-
CASSGRSTGAFF
TGTGCCAGCAGCGGGCGGTCCACCGGGGCTTTCTTT
>-|TRBJ2-7|TRBV28|-
CASCMGGTYEQYF
TGTGCCAGCTGCATGGGGGGAACCTACGAGCAGTACTTC
>-|TRBJ2-7|TRBV25-1|-
CASSELNYEQYF
TGTGCCAGCAGTGAGTTGAACTACGAGCAGTACTTC
>-|TRBJ1-5|TRBV30|-
CAWSNRQANQPQHF
TGTGCCTGGAGTAATAGACAGGCCAATCAGCCCCAGCATTTT
>-|TRBJ2-1|TRBV7-9|TRBD2
CASSALLAGGYNEQFF
TGTGCCAGCAGCGCCTTACTAGCGGGAGGCTACAATGAGCAGTTCTTC
>-|TRBJ1-5|TRBV2|-
CASSGTDTNQPQHF
TGTGCCAGCAGTGGGACAGACACTAATCAGCCCCAGCATTTT
>-|TRBJ2-5|TRBV7-8|-
CASSEQGSGTQYF
TGTGCCAGCAGCGAGCAGGGGTCAGGGACCCAGTACTTC
>-|TRBJ2-1|TRBV11-2|TRBD2
CASSLLREGEQFF
TGTGCCAGCAGCTTATTAAGGGAGGGCGAGCAGTTCTTC
>-|TRBJ2-3|TRBV27|-
CASSLSGGEDTQYF
TGTGCCAGCAGTTTATCGGGTGGCGAAGATACGCAGTATTTT
>-|TRBJ2-1|TRBV20-1|-
CSGRAEQFF
TGCAGTGGTAGGGCTGAGCAGTTCTTC
>once|TRBJ2-7|TRBV9|TRBD1
CASSVKGGSSYEQYF
TGTGCCAGCAGCGTAAAAGGGGGCAGTTCCTACGAGCAGTACTTC
>-|TRBJ2-3|TRBV13|-
CASSSHTGTQYF
TGTGCCAGCAGCTCCCATACAGGAACGCAGTATTTT
>-|TRBJ1-5|TRBV7-2|-
CASSLESLAGFWNQPQHF
TGTGCCAGCAGCTTAGAGTCTCTCGCAGGTTTCTGGAATCAGCCCCAGCATTTT
>few|TRBJ2-7|TRBV7-6|TRBD1
CASSQTPGGPYEQYF
TGTGCCAGCAGCCAAACGCCAGGGGGTCCCTACGAGCAGTACTTC
>-|TRBJ2-7|TRBV25-1|TRBD2
CASSQALAGLYEQYF
TGTGCCAGCAGTCAGGCGCTAGCGGGCCTCTACGAGCAGTACTTC
>-|TRBJ1-6|TRBV7-9|-
CASSLGSRSPLHF
TGTGCCAGCAGCTTAGGGTCGCGTTCACCCCTCCACTTT
>-|TRBJ2-7|TRBV6-1|-
CASSESVGRGGNEQYF
TGTGCCAGCAGTGAATCGGTGGGTAGGGGAGGCAACGAGCAGTACTTC
>-|TRBJ1-1|TRBV2|-
CASSDRGVGTEAFF
TGTGCCAGCAGTGATAGGGGTGTGGGCACTGAAGCTTTCTTT
>-|TRBJ2-7|TRBV5-6|-
CASSFSSYEQYF
TGTGCCAGCAGCTTCAGCTCCTACGAGCAGTACTTC
>once|TRBJ2-5|TRBV30|-
CAWSVLRDLKTQYF
TGTGCCTGGAGTGTACTCCGGGATCTCAAGACCCAGTACTTC
>-|TRBJ2-5|TRBV6-1|TRBD2
CASTQGLAGRETQYF
TGTGCCAGCACCCAGGGGCTAGCGGGGCGAGAGACCCAGTACTTC
>few|TRBJ2-5|TRBV6-1|-
CASSDAQTSMATQYF
TGTGCCAGCAGTGATGCCCAGACTAGTATGGCGACCCAGTACTTC
>-|TRBJ1-5|TRBV5-1|-
CASSADINQPQHF
TGCGCCAGCAGCGCGGACATTAATCAGCCCCAGCATTTT
>-|TRBJ2-1|TRBV30|TRBD2
CAWSPGLAGVHEQFF
TGTGCCTGGAGTCCAGGACTAGCGGGAGTCCATGAGCAGTTCTTC
>-|TRBJ2-1|TRBV11-2|-
CASRNLGLSDEQFF
TGTGCCAGCAGAAACCTAGGGCTATCGGATGAGCAGTTCTTC